Below are 3 T cell receptor beta chains sequenced from a single sample in a study of blood T cell repertoires in COVID-19. The protocol was immunoSEQ multiplex PCR, while the TCRdb copy is restricted to in-frame clones and leaves out a portion. This table has 250,000 to 350,000 clones, approximately 84% appearing once. The sequencing sample was made of peripheral blood. The receptors stem from a human donor with COVID-19, enrolled during active disease. The donor label of this sample is uncertain.

The genes are TRBV30 and TRBJ2-1; 10 bases agree with TRBD2. This CDR3 contains 15 residues. V was pared by 4 bases and J by 8 bases, with 11 bases of the junction left unmatched. Germline lookup yields CDR1 GTSNPN and CDR2 SVGIG (reference sequence). This CDR3 is CAWTRFTSGKHEQFF. Here the CDR3 DNA reads TGTGCCTGGACCCGTTTTACTAGCGGGAAGCATGAGCAGTTCTTC.

This chain links TRBV27 with TRBJ2-5, with D tentatively TRBD2 (6 bases). CDR3 length: 15 amino acids. V lost 5 bases to trimming and J lost 5 bases, with 18 bases between them. Germline V gene sequence: CDR1 MNHEY, CDR2 SMNVEV (reference sequence). CDR3 region: CASSPIRERGETQYF. DNA for the CDR3: TGTGCCAGCAGTCCAATTCGGGAGCGAGGGGAGACCCAGTACTTC.

The genes are TRBV7-3 and TRBJ2-2; D is perhaps TRBD1 (6 bases). The V end was cut by 5 bases, the J end by 6 bases, with 13 bases between. The CDR3 has 14 amino acids. Germline V CDR1 and CDR2: SGHTA, FQGTGA. In DNA form, the CDR3 reads TGTGCCAGCAGCCCCTCAGGGGCACCCGGGGAGCTGTTTTTT. Residues: CASSPSGAPGELFF.